Listed here is a single T cell receptor (beta chain). The entry originates in a study of T cell changes during pregnancy in multiple sclerosis. There are 16 residues in the CDR3. V shed 4 bases, J shed 4 bases, and the junction held 10 bases outside the gene matches. CDR1 is MGHRA, CDR2 YSYEKL, per germline. The table came from immunoSEQ multiplex PCR; TCRdb's copy has only in-frame clones and leaves some out. The table lists tens of thousands of clones, roughly 91% of them singletons. The chain combines TRBV4-1 with TRBJ1-1; 9 nucleotides match TRBD1. Sequenced material: peripheral blood, taken in the first trimester of pregnancy. This receptor was taken from a female donor with multiple sclerosis, enrolled in a pregnancy study. CDR3 sequence (DNA): TGCGCCAGCAGCCCCGGGACAGGGCCGCTGGGCACTGAAGCTTTCTTT. The encoded protein is CASSPGTGPLGTEAFF.